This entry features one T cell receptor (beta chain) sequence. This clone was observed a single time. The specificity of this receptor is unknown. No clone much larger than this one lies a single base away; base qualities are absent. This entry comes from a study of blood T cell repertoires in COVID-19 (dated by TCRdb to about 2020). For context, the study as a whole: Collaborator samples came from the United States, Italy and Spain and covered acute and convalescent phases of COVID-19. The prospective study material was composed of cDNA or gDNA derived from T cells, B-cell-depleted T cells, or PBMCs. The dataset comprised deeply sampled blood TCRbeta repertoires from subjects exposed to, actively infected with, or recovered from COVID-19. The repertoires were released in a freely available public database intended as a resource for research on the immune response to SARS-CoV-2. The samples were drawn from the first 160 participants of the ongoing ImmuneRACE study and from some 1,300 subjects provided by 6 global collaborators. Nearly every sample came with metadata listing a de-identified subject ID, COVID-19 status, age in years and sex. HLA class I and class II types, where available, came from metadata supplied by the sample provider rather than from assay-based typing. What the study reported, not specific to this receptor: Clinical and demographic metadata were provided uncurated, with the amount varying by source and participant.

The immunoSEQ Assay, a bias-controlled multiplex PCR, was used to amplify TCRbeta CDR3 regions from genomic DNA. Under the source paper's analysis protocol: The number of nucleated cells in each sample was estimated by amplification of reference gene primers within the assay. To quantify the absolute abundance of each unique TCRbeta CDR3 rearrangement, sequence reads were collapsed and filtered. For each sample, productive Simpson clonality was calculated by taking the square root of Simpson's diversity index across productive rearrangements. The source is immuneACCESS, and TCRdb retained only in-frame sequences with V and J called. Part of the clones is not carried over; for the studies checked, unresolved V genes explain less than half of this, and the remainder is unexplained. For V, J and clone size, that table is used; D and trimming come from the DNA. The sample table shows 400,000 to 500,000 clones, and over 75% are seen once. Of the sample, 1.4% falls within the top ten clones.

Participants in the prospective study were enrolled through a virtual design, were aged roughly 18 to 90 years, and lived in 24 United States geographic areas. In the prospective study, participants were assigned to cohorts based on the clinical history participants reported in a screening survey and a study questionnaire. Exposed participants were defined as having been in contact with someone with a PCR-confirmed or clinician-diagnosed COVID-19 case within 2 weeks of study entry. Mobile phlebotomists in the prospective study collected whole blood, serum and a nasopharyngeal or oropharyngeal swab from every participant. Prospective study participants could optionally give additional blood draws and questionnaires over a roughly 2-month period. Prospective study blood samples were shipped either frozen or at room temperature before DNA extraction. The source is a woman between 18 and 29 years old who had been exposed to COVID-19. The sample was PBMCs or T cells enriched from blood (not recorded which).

The DNA is as follows: TGTGCCAGCAACAGAGCAAGCGGGGGGGCAGAGACCCAGTACTTC. The encoded protein is CASNRASGGAETQYF. The chain was built from TRBV6-5 and TRBJ2-5; 10 nucleotides in the junction match TRBD2. Clipping removes 7 bases from V and 4 bases from J, with 9 as the unmatched junction base count. CDR1 and CDR2 (MNHEY, SVGAGI) derive from the germline V gene. The CDR3 runs 15 residues from the cysteine to the phenylalanine. This entry keeps only the CDR3 DNA: 45 bases, framed from base 1.